This is a list of T cell receptor beta chains from one sample in a study of technical replicates of blood from a handful of donors. Sequencing was performed with immunoSEQ multiplex PCR; in TCRdb, only in-frame clones are kept and a portion is missing. The sample contains about 81,000 clones, about 90% of which appear only once. What was sequenced was T cells isolated from PBMCs. The source is a human donor in good health. CDR3s include the opening cysteine and the closing phenylalanine or tryptophan. The D gene is left open where the match is weak. Where a row states a size, it is once, few, many or the class of an expanded clone; other rows omit it.

>TRBV11-3|-|-|TRBJ1-1
TGTGCCAGCAGCTTGAGCAGGGACACTGAAGCTTTCTTT
CASSLSRDTEAFF
>TRBV29-1|once|-|TRBJ2-5
TGCAGCGTTGCGGAGACCCAGTACTTC
CSVAETQYF
>TRBV10-1|-|-|TRBJ2-3
TGCGCCAGCAGGGGGTTGAGCGGAGATACGCAGTATTTT
CASRGLSGDTQYF
>TRBV7-2|-|-|TRBJ1-4
TGTGCCAGCAGCTTAGACACAGCTCCTAATGAAAAACTGTTTTTT
CASSLDTAPNEKLFF
>TRBV27|-|TRBD2|TRBJ2-1
TGTGCCAGCAGTTTAACACTAGCGGGTTTATACAATGAGCAGTTCTTC
CASSLTLAGLYNEQFF
>TRBV27|-|-|TRBJ2-2
TGTGCCAGCAGTTTATTGGCCTACACCGGGGAGCTGTTTTTT
CASSLLAYTGELFF
>TRBV2|-|TRBD2|TRBJ2-7
TGTGCCAGCAGCCCAAGCGGGGGGGAATCCTACGAGCAGTACTTC
CASSPSGGESYEQYF
>TRBV28|-|TRBD2|TRBJ2-3
TGTGCCAGCAGTTTCGGGGGGACGACAGATACGCAGTATTTT
CASSFGGTTDTQYF
>TRBV28|-|-|TRBJ2-5
TGTGCCAGCAGCCTTGGCAGGTTGGAGACCCAGTACTTC
CASSLGRLETQYF
>TRBV6-1|-|-|TRBJ2-7
TGTGCCAGCAGTGAAGTCAACTACGAGCAGTACTTC
CASSEVNYEQYF
>TRBV5-1|-|-|TRBJ2-3
TGCGCCAGCAGCCCAGATACAGGGACCTTCGACACGCAGTATTTT
CASSPDTGTFDTQYF
>TRBV23-1|once|TRBD2|TRBJ2-3
TGCGCCAGCAGTCAATCAGTCAAGGTTTTGGGACTAGTTTTCAGAAGCAACACAGATACGCAGTATTTT
CASSQSVKVLGLVFRSNTDTQYF
>TRBV7-2|-|TRBD2|TRBJ2-1
TGTGCCAGCAGCTTAGCGATAGCGGGGACCTACAATGAGCAGTTCTTC
CASSLAIAGTYNEQFF
>TRBV4-1|-|TRBD2|TRBJ2-2
TGCGCCAGCAGCCAAGCTGACGGGGGGGCCTCTATCGGGGAGCTGTTTTTT
CASSQADGGASIGELFF
>TRBV18|once|TRBD1|TRBJ1-1
TGTGCCAGCTCACCCTCCGGACAGGGGCGCGACACTGAAGCTTTCTTT
CASSPSGQGRDTEAFF
>TRBV6-5|-|-|TRBJ1-1
TGTGCCAGCAGTTACTTTCAGGGGCAAGGGAACACTGAAGCTTTCTTT
CASSYFQGQGNTEAFF
>TRBV4-1|-|TRBD2|TRBJ2-3
TGCGCCAGCCGAACTCTAGCGGGAGTCAGAGATACGCAGTATTTT
CASRTLAGVRDTQYF
>TRBV10-3|-|TRBD1|TRBJ2-1
TGTGCCATCAGTGAGTCAGACCAATCCCACAGGGGCTACAATGAGCAGTTCTTC
CAISESDQSHRGYNEQFF
>TRBV5-1|-|-|TRBJ2-3
TGCGCCAGCAGCTCGGACAGACCTAGCACAGATACGCAGTATTTT
CASSSDRPSTDTQYF
>TRBV6-6|-|-|TRBJ1-1
TGTGCCAGCAGTTCAGACACTGAAGCTTTCTTT
CASSSDTEAFF
>TRBV28|-|TRBD2|TRBJ2-7
TGTGCCAGCATGGGGGGGTTGGGTTACTCCTACGAGCAGTACTTC
CASMGGLGYSYEQYF
>TRBV7-8|-|TRBD2|TRBJ2-1
TGTGCCAGCAGCTCTCTAGCGGGAGGGGACAATGAGCAGTTCTTC
CASSSLAGGDNEQFF
>TRBV6-5|-|TRBD1|TRBJ2-7
TGTGCCAGCAGTTACGGCGTTTTAGGGGGCGCCGAGCAGTACTTC
CASSYGVLGGAEQYF
>TRBV6-5|-|-|TRBJ2-3
TGTGCCAGCACCCCTCGGGGTTATGATACGCAGTATTTT
CASTPRGYDTQYF
>TRBV19|-|TRBD1|TRBJ1-3
TGTGCCAGTAGTCCGACAGGGAACTCTGGAAACACCATATATTTT
CASSPTGNSGNTIYF
>TRBV10-3|-|-|TRBJ2-7
TGTGCCATCAGTGAGTTCCCAGGGAACAACGAGCAGTACTTC
CAISEFPGNNEQYF
>TRBV9|-|-|TRBJ1-1
TGTGCCAGCAGCGTAGTATCCAGGGTCCTGAACACTGAAGCTTTCTTT
CASSVVSRVLNTEAFF
>TRBV7-9|-|TRBD2|TRBJ2-5
TGTGCCAGCAGCGCCATATCGACTAGCGGGGCGCAAGAGACCCAGTACTTC
CASSAISTSGAQETQYF